This note documents a single TCR beta chain sequence. Its cognate antigen is unknown. This sample was taken from a study of shared clonotypes between healthy human individuals. The CDR3 runs 14 residues. Trimming took 6 bases from V and 2 from J, leaving 14 bases between them. The germline V gene has CDR1 SEHNR and CDR2 FQNEAQ (reference sequence). The method was immunoSEQ multiplex PCR; TCRdb's version includes in-frame clones alone and lacks a portion of them. The sample has about 2.4 million clones; approximately 94% are singletons. Study-wide points: Clonotypes not shared had lower generation probabilities than those common to all four donors.

This chain joins TRBV7-9 and TRBJ2-7; D possibly corresponds to TRBD2 (5 bases). The specimen sequenced was naive CD4+ T cells from PBMCs. Regarding subset: CD45RA+ positively selected. The clonotype was recovered from a man aged 18 to 29 in good health. Some clones in this sample may be carry-over from other donors' samples. The CDR3 nucleotides are TGTGCCAGCAGTCCAGATCGAGGGCCCTACGAGCAGTACTTC. As protein: CASSPDRGPYEQYF. The full variable domain, rest sourced from reference TRBV7-9 and TRBJ2-7, is DTGVSQNPRHKITKRGQNVTFRCDPISEHNRLYWYRQTLGQGPEFLTYFQNEAQLEKSRLLSDRFSAERPKGSFSTLEIQRTEQGDSAMYLCASSPDRGPYEQYFGPGTRLTVT.